Listed below are T cell receptor beta chains from one sample, sequenced in a study of human T cells and chemical hapten exposure. TCRdb ran MiXCR on the RACE reads and lists one entry per CDR3 protein. This sample has about 45,000 distinct CDR3 sequences; 4.4% occur once, and the top ten carry roughly 5.2%. Sequenced sample: whole blood. These receptors came from a human donor in good health. Some clones in this sample may be carry-over from other donors' samples. CDR3s include the opening cysteine and the closing phenylalanine or tryptophan. D genes are given only for firm matches. Rows may omit the clone size; those that give it use once, few, many or a size class.

clone_size	v_call	d_call	j_call	cdr3_nt	cdr3_aa
few	TRBV12-3/TRBV12-4	TRBD1	TRBJ1-1	TGTGCCAGCAGCCGACAGGGCTACACTGAAGCTTTCTTT	CASSRQGYTEAFF
many	TRBV5-6	.	TRBJ2-7	TGTGCCAGCAGCTTTGCCCCCCAGTGGGGCTTCGAGCAGTACTTC	CASSFAPQWGFEQYF
many	TRBV27	.	TRBJ1-2	TGTGCCAGCAGAATCGGAGGGGACTATGGCTACACCTTC	CASRIGGDYGYTF
.	TRBV5-1	TRBD1	TRBJ2-7	TGCGCCAGCAGCTTGACAGGGGTTGCGGGCTACGAGCAGTACTTC	CASSLTGVAGYEQYF
many	TRBV5-1	.	TRBJ2-1	TGCGCCAGCAGCACGACGGCTGAGCAGTTCTTC	CASSTTAEQFF
many	TRBV9	.	TRBJ2-7	TGTGCCAGCAGCGACGGAGGCTACGAGCAGTACTTC	CASSDGGYEQYF
large	TRBV14	.	TRBJ1-1	TGTGCCAGCAGCCAGTGGGGGGTAAACACTGAAGCTTTCTTT	CASSQWGVNTEAFF
many	TRBV4-1	TRBD1	TRBJ1-3	TGCGCCAGCAGCCGCGGGACAGCCTCTGGAAACACCATATATTTT	CASSRGTASGNTIYF
many	TRBV28	.	TRBJ2-5	TGTGCCAGCGGACATCGGTTCCAAGAGACCCAGTACTTC	CASGHRFQETQYF
.	TRBV7-2	.	TRBJ2-2	TGTGCCAGCAGCTTAGCGTCAGTCCCCGGGGAGCTGTTTTTT	CASSLASVPGELFF
many	TRBV12-3/TRBV12-4	TRBD1	TRBJ1-5	TGTGCCAGCAGCAATGGACAGGCCAATCAGCCCCAGCATTTT	CASSNGQANQPQHF
.	TRBV7-9	TRBD1	TRBJ1-4	TGTGCCAGCAGCAGACAGGGAGCGACTAATGAAAAACTGTTTTTT	CASSRQGATNEKLFF
.	TRBV7-9	TRBD2	TRBJ2-2	TGTGCCAGCAGCCCCCACCCAGGGCGGGAGAGCACCGGGGAGCTGTTTTTT	CASSPHPGRESTGELFF
many	TRBV7-3	TRBD1	TRBJ2-2	TGTGCCAGCAGGCAGGGGGCGGCGACCGGGGAGCTGTTTTTT	CASRQGAATGELFF
many	TRBV11-2	.	TRBJ2-7	TGTGCCAGCAGCTCCCTTTCTAGATACGAGCAGTACTTC	CASSSLSRYEQYF
many	TRBV15	.	TRBJ1-1	TGTGCCACCAGCAGAGATATCCGGGAGGGGTATTCGTGGAACACTGAAGCTTTCTTT	CATSRDIREGYSWNTEAFF
few	TRBV29-1	TRBD1	TRBJ2-3	TGCAGCGTTGAAGCTGACAGGGGAAGCACAGATACGCAGTATTTT	CSVEADRGSTDTQYF
many	TRBV27	TRBD1	TRBJ2-2	TGTGCCAGCAGTTCACAGGGGGCGAGTACCGGGGAGCTGTTTTTT	CASSSQGASTGELFF
.	TRBV12-3/TRBV12-4	.	TRBJ2-2	TGTGCCAGCAAAGTAAACACCGGGGAGCTGTTTTTT	CASKVNTGELFF
.	TRBV6-5	.	TRBJ2-7	TGTGCCAGCGCCCGGTCTAGCCGAAATGGCGAGCAGTACTTC	CASARSSRNGEQYF
many	TRBV29-1	.	TRBJ2-7	TGCAGCGTTGGCGAGGCAGGGGAGTACGAGCAGTACTTC	CSVGEAGEYEQYF
many	TRBV3-1	.	TRBJ1-1	TGTGCCAGCAGCCAAGCGCCCCCCAAGGGCACTGAAGCTTTCTTT	CASSQAPPKGTEAFF
many	TRBV7-6	TRBD2	TRBJ2-7	TGTGCCAGCAGCGCGGGGGGGAGCGAGCAGTACTTC	CASSAGGSEQYF
many	TRBV12-3/TRBV12-4	.	TRBJ2-7	TGTGCCAGCAGGTCCCCGGGGATCGGAGGCGAGCAGTACTTC	CASRSPGIGGEQYF
few	TRBV5-1	.	TRBJ1-1	TGCGCCAGCAGCTTGGTGAGGGGAAGGAAGAACACTGAAGCTTTCTTT	CASSLVRGRKNTEAFF
few	TRBV6-5	.	TRBJ1-2	TGTGCCAGCAGTTCACAGGGCCACCCGACTAGTGGCTACACCTTC	CASSSQGHPTSGYTF
many	TRBV4-2	.	TRBJ1-1	TGTGCCAGCAGCCAAGATGCGGGGAGGGCTTTCTTT	CASSQDAGRAFF
few	TRBV20-1	.	TRBJ1-1	TGCAGTGCTAGAGATCTGGGGCGGGGAGTGAACACTGAAGCTTTCTTT	CSARDLGRGVNTEAFF
many	TRBV20-1	.	TRBJ1-5	TGCAGTGCTAACCTGGGCGGGGACAATCAGCCCCAGCATTTT	CSANLGGDNQPQHF
many	TRBV20-1	.	TRBJ2-7	TGCAGTGCTAGATCCGGAAGCTCCTACGAGCAGTACTTC	CSARSGSSYEQYF
many	TRBV29-1	.	TRBJ1-5	TGCAGCGTTGAAGATCCGGCTGCCCGAAGGCATTTT	CSVEDPAARRHF
many	TRBV6-6	TRBD2	TRBJ2-5	TGTGCCAGCAGCCCCCGAGGGACTAGCGGGGAGGGCGGCCAAGAGACCCAGTACTTC	CASSPRGTSGEGGQETQYF
many	TRBV29-1	.	TRBJ1-2	TGCAGCGTTTCGGACAGTAACTATGGCTACACCTTC	CSVSDSNYGYTF
.	TRBV5-1	.	TRBJ2-3	TGCGCCAGCAGCTGGGGGGGACAGAGTACGCAGTATTTT	CASSWGGQSTQYF
.	TRBV6-5	.	TRBJ1-5	TGTGCCAGCAGTTCCAGGAGTAGACCTACCAATCAGCCCCAGCATTTT	CASSSRSRPTNQPQHF
many	TRBV6-2/TRBV6-3	.	TRBJ2-7	TGTGCCAGCAGTGCCAGCGGGCTTCACTCCTACGAGCAGTACTTC	CASSASGLHSYEQYF
many	TRBV5-1	TRBD1	TRBJ2-7	TGCGCCAGCTCGGGACAGGGGGCGTTCGACGGGCAGTACTTC	CASSGQGAFDGQYF
.	TRBV28	.	TRBJ2-3	TGTGCCAGCAGTTTAAGTGAGGCCCGCACAGATACGCAGTATTTT	CASSLSEARTDTQYF
many	TRBV5-1	.	TRBJ2-5	TGCGCCAGCAGCTTACAGGGAAGAGAGACCCAGTACTTC	CASSLQGRETQYF
many	TRBV5-5	.	TRBJ2-5	TGTGCCAGCAGCCGGGTCGGAGAAGAGACCCAGTACTTC	CASSRVGEETQYF
many	TRBV24-1	.	TRBJ2-1	TGTGCCACCAGTGATCCCTATGGGAGGGGGAGCTCCTACAATGAGCAGTTCTTC	CATSDPYGRGSSYNEQFF
.	TRBV2	.	TRBJ1-2	TGTGCCAGCAGTGAGGTGGCAGCTCCTTATGGCTACACCTTC	CASSEVAAPYGYTF
many	TRBV14	TRBD2	TRBJ2-3	TGTGCCAGCAGCCAAGCACTAGCGGGAGATGAAGATACGCAGTATTTT	CASSQALAGDEDTQYF
many	TRBV27	.	TRBJ1-4	TGTGCCAGCAGTTTACTGGGGACAACTAATGAAAAACTGTTTTTT	CASSLLGTTNEKLFF
many	TRBV11-2	TRBD1	TRBJ1-2	TGTGCCAGCAGCGCGGGACAGGGGAGGCGATCTAACTATGGCTACACCTTC	CASSAGQGRRSNYGYTF
many	TRBV28	TRBD1	TRBJ2-7	TGTGCCAGCAGATCCGGGACAGTGCCCCTCGAGCAGTACTTC	CASRSGTVPLEQYF
many	TRBV27	TRBD2	TRBJ2-3	TGTGCCAGCAGTCGGGACTACCCAGATACGCAGTATTTT	CASSRDYPDTQYF
many	TRBV3-1	TRBD1	TRBJ1-6	TGTGCCAGCAGCCAAACCGGACAGGGGGATTCACCCCTCCACTTT	CASSQTGQGDSPLHF
.	TRBV24-1	.	TRBJ2-2	TGTGCCACCAGTGGGGACATTGGCGACGGGGAGCTGTTTTTT	CATSGDIGDGELFF
.	TRBV2	.	TRBJ1-2	TGTGCCAGCAGTGAATGGTATGGCTACACCTTC	CASSEWYGYTF
many	TRBV7-9	TRBD1	TRBJ1-5	TGTGCCAGCAGCTTCGGGACAGCTAACAAGCCCCAGCATTTT	CASSFGTANKPQHF
many	TRBV4-1	.	TRBJ2-4	TGCGCCAGCAGCCAAGTCACGTCGGGGCTCCCGATCCACTTAGCCAAAAACATTCAGTACTTC	CASSQVTSGLPIHLAKNIQYF
many	TRBV7-9	.	TRBJ2-7	TGTGCCAGCAGCCAGGGAGCCTACGAGCAGTACTTC	CASSQGAYEQYF
few	TRBV7-2	.	TRBJ1-2	TGTGCCAGCAGTCCCCGACAGACTAACTATGGCTACACCTTC	CASSPRQTNYGYTF
.	TRBV19	.	TRBJ1-1	TGTGCCAGTAGTATAGATCGACCGGTTCCGAACACTGAAGCTTTCTTT	CASSIDRPVPNTEAFF
many	TRBV10-2	.	TRBJ1-4	TGCGCCAGCAGTGAGGCCTCCGTTGAAAAACTGTTTTTT	CASSEASVEKLFF
many	TRBV7-2	.	TRBJ2-7	TGTGCCAGCAGCCGACTCCCGGACGGAACCTACGAGCAGTACTTC	CASSRLPDGTYEQYF
many	TRBV28	TRBD2	TRBJ2-1	TGTGCCAGCTCCGACCTTCGCGGACTAGCGGACCTTCACTACAATGAGCAGTTCTTC	CASSDLRGLADLHYNEQFF